This is a list of T cell receptor beta chains from one sample in a study of cytomegalovirus exposure and HLA in healthy donors. Generated by immunoSEQ multiplex PCR, the TCRdb table keeps only in-frame clones and is missing some. The sample contains about 130,000 clones, approximately 84% of which appear only once. Sequenced input: PBMCs. Receptors originate from a boy aged 2 to 10 in good health and CMV-seronegative. Each CDR3 is given without its conserved first and last residue.

v_gene: TRBV10-3
j_gene: TRBJ2-1
CDR3aa: AISLLQSGLPGNEQF

v_gene: TRBV7-8
j_gene: TRBJ2-1
CDR3aa: ASSLVFRDNEQF

v_gene: TRBV7-9
j_gene: TRBJ2-6
CDR3aa: ASSSETSGGGAGANVLT

v_gene: TRBV7-9
j_gene: TRBJ1-2
CDR3aa: ASSLAQGDGYT

v_gene: TRBV11-3
j_gene: TRBJ2-7
CDR3aa: ASSRDTPGEQY

v_gene: TRBV2
j_gene: TRBJ2-1
CDR3aa: ASSEELVSGEQF

v_gene: TRBV7-9
j_gene: TRBJ1-2
CDR3aa: ASSPGQGARGYT

v_gene: TRBV5-1
j_gene: TRBJ2-1
CDR3aa: ASSIGTSGVGIDEQF

v_gene: TRBV2
j_gene: TRBJ1-3
CDR3aa: ASSETGRNTIY

v_gene: TRBV30
j_gene: TRBJ2-1
CDR3aa: AWQQGASSYNEQF

v_gene: TRBV7-2
j_gene: TRBJ1-2
CDR3aa: ASSAYRGYGYT

v_gene: TRBV11-1
j_gene: TRBJ1-1
CDR3aa: ASSRDRVLTEAF

v_gene: TRBV30
j_gene: TRBJ1-2
CDR3aa: AWSARTDTAYGYT

v_gene: TRBV5-4
j_gene: TRBJ1-2
CDR3aa: ASSPGQGRRRGYT

v_gene: TRBV6-5
j_gene: TRBJ2-1
CDR3aa: ASSYSVAGEGGEQF